These 26 T cell receptor beta chains originate from one sample sequenced in a study of cytomegalovirus exposure and HLA in healthy donors. Assay: immunoSEQ multiplex PCR; the TCRdb copy retains only in-frame clones and omits some. The repertoire consists of over 200,000 clones, with about nine tenths occurring once and the leading ten covering 1.5% to 2.5%. Input material: PBMCs. The receptors were sampled from a woman aged 18 to 35 in good health and CMV-seropositive.

This chain connects TRBV29-1 to TRBJ2-3; 7 positions match TRBD1. Trimming removed 6 bases from V and 5 bases from J; junction bases left unmatched: 8. The length of the CDR3 is 13 residues. Looked up from germline, CDR1 is SQVTM and CDR2 is ANQGSEA. CDR3 sequence (DNA): TGCAGCGTAACAGGGGCCCCGGGAGATACGCAGTATTTT. It is translated as CSVTGAPGDTQYF.

This chain uses TRBV19 with TRBJ2-7, with D tentatively TRBD1 (5 bases). CDR3 size: 15 residues. Germline V gene sequence: CDR1 LNHDA, CDR2 SQIVND (reference sequence). V was cut by 5 bases and J by 0 bases, with 14 bases left in between. The CDR3 loop is CASSWGSTDSYEQYF. As DNA, the CDR3 is TGTGCCAGTAGTTGGGGCAGTACCGACTCCTACGAGCAGTACTTC.

The chain couples TRBV28 to TRBJ2-7; 7 nucleotides align to TRBD1. This CDR3 contains 15 residues. Germline V gene sequence: CDR1 MDHEN, CDR2 SYDVKM. The trim removed 5 bases at V and 5 bases at J, leaving 12 bases unmatched. Written as DNA, the CDR3 is TGTGCCAGCAGTAAGCTAAGGGGGCGTAGGAACGAGCAGTACTTC. Protein: CASSKLRGRRNEQYF.

This clone has a handful of counts. The chain uses TRBV7-9 and TRBJ1-5; tentative D call: TRBD1 (5 bases). The CDR3 sequence is 16 residues long. V was cut by 0 bases and J by 2 bases, with 11 bases left in between. Looked up from germline, CDR1 is SEHNR and CDR2 is FQNEAQ (reference sequence). CDR3 residues: CASSLAGGGGNQPQHF. The CDR3 DNA sequence: TGTGCCAGCAGCTTAGCGGGCGGAGGGGGCAATCAGCCCCAGCATTTT.

This chain connects TRBV10-3 to TRBJ1-1; no firm D call. The CDR3 is 13 residues long. Trimming cost V 2 bases and J 1 base, with 5 bases left between them. From germline, CDR1 is ENHRY and CDR2 SYGVKD. CDR3 coding DNA: TGTGCCATCAGTGAGGCGGAGAACACTGAAGCTTTCTTT. Protein product: CAISEAENTEAFF.

The genes are TRBV7-9 and TRBJ1-5; TRBD1 agrees at 7 bases. The germline V gene has CDR1 SEHNR and CDR2 FQNEAQ (reference sequence). The CDR3 runs 16 residues. Trimming removed 5 bases from V and 8 bases from J; junction bases left unmatched: 15. The CDR3 sequence is CASSGQTGEGSKPQHF. The CDR3 DNA is TGTGCCAGCAGCGGACAAACAGGGGAAGGGTCTAAGCCCCAGCATTTT.

The chain is built from TRBV15 and TRBJ1-2; D might be TRBD1 (5 bases). Trimming took 0 bases from V and 6 from J, leaving 23 bases between them. The CDR3 is made up of 18 amino acids. Germline V gene data show CDR1 as LNHNV and CDR2 as YYDKDF (reference sequence). CDR3 in amino acids: CATSRDLEGRYSLDGYTF. In DNA form, the CDR3 reads TGTGCCACCAGCAGAGATTTGGAGGGGCGCTATTCACTAGATGGCTACACCTTC. Complete variable domain (other parts from reference TRBV15 and TRBJ1-2): DAMVIQNPRYQVTQFGKPVTLSCSQTLNHNVMYWYQQKSSQAPKLLFHYYDKDFNNEADTPDNFQSRRPNTSFCFLDIRSPGLGDTAMYLCATSRDLEGRYSLDGYTFGSGTRLTVV.

The chain combines TRBV6-6 with TRBJ1-1; D unclear. Germline CDR1 and CDR2: MNHNY and SVGAGI (reference sequence). V dropped 5 bases and J dropped 8 bases, with 12 bases sitting between them. CDR3 length equals 12 residues. The CDR3 coding sequence is TGTGCCAGCAGTCTACCCGCATTGGAAGCTTTCTTT. Its translation is CASSLPALEAFF.

The chain uses TRBV6-6 and TRBJ2-7, with D tentatively TRBD1 (6 bases). The germline gives CDR1 MNHNY, CDR2 SVGAGI (reference sequence). V was shortened by 9 bases and J by 0 bases, with 15 bases between the two germline ends. The CDR3 runs to 14 residues. The chain's CDR3 is CASGWGRNSYEQYF. CDR3 sequence (DNA): TGTGCCAGTGGGTGGGGGCGGAACTCCTACGAGCAGTACTTC.

V usage is TRBV5-4 and J usage is TRBJ2-7, with a weak D call TRBD1 (6 bases). Germline values: CDR1 SGHNT, CDR2 YYREEE (reference sequence). Trimming removed 0 bases at V and 2 bases at J, with 9 bases between. CDR3 size: 14 residues. CDR3 sequence reads: CASSLEDSPYEQYF. The DNA for the CDR3 is TGTGCCAGCAGCTTGGAGGACAGTCCCTACGAGCAGTACTTC.

This CDR3 is CASSPGGGQPQHF. CDR3 bases: TGTGCCAGCAGCCCTGGGGGCGGCCAGCCCCAGCATTTT. The chain links TRBV9 to TRBJ1-5; D perhaps matches TRBD1 (6 bases). CDR3 size: 13 residues. Germline V gene data show CDR1 as SGDLS and CDR2 as YYNGEE. V dropped 4 bases and J dropped 7 bases, with 12 bases sitting between them. Full variable domain (rest looked up from reference TRBV9 and TRBJ1-5): DSGVTQTPKHLITATGQRVTLRCSPRSGDLSVYWYQQSLDQGLQFLIQYYNGEERAKGNILERFSAQQFPDLHSELNLSSLELGDSALYFCASSPGGGQPQHFGDGTRLSIL.

This rearrangement joins TRBV9 to TRBJ1-2; D is possibly TRBD1 (6 bases). CDR3 size: 15 residues. The V end was cut by 3 bases, the J end by 0 bases, with 12 bases between. Germline lookup yields CDR1 SGDLS and CDR2 YYNGEE. The CDR3 DNA is TGTGCCAGCAGCGGGTCGGGGGGCACTAACTATGGCTACACCTTC. As protein: CASSGSGGTNYGYTF.

This chain joins TRBV19 and TRBJ2-5; D gene ambiguous. The V end lost 5 bases, the J end lost 5 bases, and 15 bases lay between the germline ends. This CDR3 region has 14 residues. Germline CDR1 LNHDA, CDR2 SQIVND (reference sequence). The CDR3 loop reads CASSPRGSKETQYF. The CDR3 nucleotides are TGTGCCAGTAGTCCCCGCGGTAGCAAGGAGACCCAGTACTTC.

The chain combines TRBV6-1 with TRBJ2-7; 8 positions agree with TRBD1. The CDR3 contains 15 residues. Germline V gene lookup returns CDR1 MNHNS and CDR2 SASEGT. Trimming took 1 base from V and 3 from J; bases not matched to a gene: 5. The CDR3 protein is CASSEDHGTGYEQYF. The DNA of the CDR3 is TGTGCCAGCAGTGAAGACCATGGGACAGGCTACGAGCAGTACTTC.

The sample holds a few counts of this clone. This rearrangement joins TRBV6-1 to TRBJ2-7, with 8 bases aligning to TRBD2. CDR1 and CDR2 from the germline V gene are MNHNS and SASEGT. The CDR3 is 14 amino acids. After removal of 6 bases from V and 0 bases from J, the junction contained 4 bases not matched to a gene. The CDR3: CASSQRETSYEQYF. CDR3 in DNA: TGTGCCAGCAGCCAGCGGGAGACCTCCTACGAGCAGTACTTC.

This chain joins TRBV27 and TRBJ2-7, with 7 bases that match TRBD2. This CDR3 region has 14 residues. Trimming removed 5 bases from V and 7 bases from J; junction bases left unmatched: 11. Germline assignment: CDR1 MNHEY and CDR2 SMNVEV (reference sequence). The DNA of the CDR3 is TGTGCCAGCAGTCTGGGGGGGAGCTGGGGAGAGCAGTACTTC. It encodes CASSLGGSWGEQYF.

This chain joins TRBV7-3 and TRBJ1-5; no clear D gene. V gave up 5 bases and J gave up 6 bases, with 20 bases separating them. Germline V lookup: CDR1 SGHTA, CDR2 FQGTGA. This CDR3 has 16 residues. The CDR3 coding sequence is TGTGCCAGCAGCCCTTCTCCTCGGAGGGCTGGTCAGCCCCAGCATTTT. Translated: CASSPSPRRAGQPQHF.

The V call is TRBV6-5, the J call TRBJ1-4; a weak D match, TRBD1 (6 bases). The length of the CDR3 is 13 residues. Germline CDR1 is MNHEY and CDR2 is SVGAGI. V was pared by 2 bases and J by 8 bases, with 9 bases between. CDR3 protein: CASSYGGREKLFF. In DNA, the CDR3 is TGTGCCAGCAGTTACGGGGGCCGGGAAAAACTGTTTTTT.

This chain links TRBV5-1 with TRBJ2-1; 9 nucleotides line up with TRBD2. Germline-derived CDR1 and CDR2 are SGHRS and YFSETQ. This CDR3 spans 18 amino acids. After removal of 7 bases from V and 9 bases from J, the junction contained 23 bases not matched to a gene. Here the CDR3 DNA reads TGCGCCAGCCCCCCGCGGCAGGGTCGGCTAGCGGGGTGGTGTGAGCAGTTCTTC. This sequence encodes CASPPRQGRLAGWCEQFF.

CDR3 in amino acids: CASKFGGEDTEAFF. The CDR3 DNA reads as TGTGCCAGCAAGTTCGGGGGAGAGGACACTGAAGCTTTCTTT. The chain is built from TRBV27 and TRBJ1-1; D possibly corresponds to TRBD1 (5 bases). The CDR3 is 14 residues long. Germline assignment: CDR1 MNHEY and CDR2 SMNVEV (reference sequence). With 7 bases removed from V and 3 bases from J, the gap between germline ends came to 15 bases.

This chain joins TRBV9 and TRBJ2-7; D possibly corresponds to TRBD2 (5 bases). The CDR3 has 14 residues. Germline CDR1 and CDR2: SGDLS and YYNGEE. V was cut by 3 bases and J by 4 bases, with 14 bases left in between. The CDR3 coding sequence is TGTGCCAGCAGCGGGGCGACTATTGGGTACGAGCAGTACTTC. Protein product: CASSGATIGYEQYF.

The chain links TRBV7-6 to TRBJ2-2; 10 bases are shared with TRBD1. The CDR3 runs 15 residues. The germline CDR1 and CDR2 sequences are SGHVS and FNYEAQ. The J segment lost 9 bases and the V segment lost 8 bases, leaving 12 bases of the junction unmatched. DNA for the CDR3: TGTGCCAGCCTCACCGGGACAGGGGCAGTCCGGGAGCTGTTTTTT. Protein: CASLTGTGAVRELFF.

The rearrangement uses TRBV29-1 and TRBJ1-1; 9 bases line up with TRBD1. The CDR3 contains 15 residues. J was trimmed by 5 bases and V by 5 bases; bases with no gene match: 12. Germline CDR1 reads SQVTM; CDR2 reads ANQGSEA. DNA of the CDR3: TGCAGCGTTCAATACCCGGGACAGGGACGGACTGAAGCTTTCTTT. Translation: CSVQYPGQGRTEAFF.

The chain couples TRBV2 to TRBJ1-1; a weak D match, TRBD1 (5 bases). The CDR3 is 15 amino acids. Trimming left V 4 bases short and J 0 bases short, with 12 bases between. From germline, CDR1 is SNHLY and CDR2 FYNNEI. CDR3 nucleotides: TGTGCCAGCAGTGGAAGGGGATCGCTGAACACTGAAGCTTTCTTT. Translation: CASSGRGSLNTEAFF.

The V and J genes are TRBV6-1 and TRBJ1-1, with 7 bases aligning to TRBD1. CDR3 length: 15 residues. The V gene end was trimmed by 3 bases and the J gene end by 2 bases; junction bases not matched to a gene: 6. Germline lookup yields CDR1 MNHNS and CDR2 SASEGT. CDR3 nucleotide sequence: TGTGCCAGCAGTGACTCCAGAGGGGGCAACACTGAAGCTTTCTTT. Translating it yields CASSDSRGGNTEAFF.

This rearrangement joins TRBV2 to TRBJ2-5; maybe TRBD1 (6 bases). From germline, CDR1 is SNHLY and CDR2 FYNNEI. This CDR3 has 15 residues. V was pared by 7 bases and J by 5 bases, with 20 bases between. The DNA for the CDR3 is TGTGCCAGCACCGGCAGCATGAGGGACAAGGAGACCCAGTACTTC. It yields the protein CASTGSMRDKETQYF.